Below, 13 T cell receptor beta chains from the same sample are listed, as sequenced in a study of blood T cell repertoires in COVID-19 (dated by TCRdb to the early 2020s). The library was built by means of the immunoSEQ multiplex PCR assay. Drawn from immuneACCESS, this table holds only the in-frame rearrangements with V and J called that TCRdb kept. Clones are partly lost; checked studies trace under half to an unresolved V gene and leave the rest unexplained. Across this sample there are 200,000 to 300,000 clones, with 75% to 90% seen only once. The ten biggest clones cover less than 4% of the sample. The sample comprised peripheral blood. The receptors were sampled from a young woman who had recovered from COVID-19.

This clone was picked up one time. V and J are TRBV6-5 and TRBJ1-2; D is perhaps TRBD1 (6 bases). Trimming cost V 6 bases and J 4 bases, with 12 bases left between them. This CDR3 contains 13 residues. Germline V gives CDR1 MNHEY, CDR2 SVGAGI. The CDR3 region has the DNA TGTGCCAGCAGGGAGCGAGGGGGCTATGGCTACACCTTC. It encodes CASRERGGYGYTF.

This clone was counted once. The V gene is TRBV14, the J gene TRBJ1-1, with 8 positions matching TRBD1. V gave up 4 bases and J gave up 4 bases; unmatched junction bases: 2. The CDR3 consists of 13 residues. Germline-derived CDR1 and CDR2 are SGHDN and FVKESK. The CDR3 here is CASSRDRSTEAFF. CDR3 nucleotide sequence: TGTGCCAGCAGCCGGGACAGGTCCACTGAAGCTTTCTTT.

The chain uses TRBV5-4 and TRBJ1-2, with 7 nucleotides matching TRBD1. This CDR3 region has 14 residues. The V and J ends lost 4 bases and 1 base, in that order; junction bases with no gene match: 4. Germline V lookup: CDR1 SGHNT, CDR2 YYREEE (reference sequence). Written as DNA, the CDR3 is TGTGCCAGCAGCCTGGGACAGAATAACTATGGCTACACCTTC. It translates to CASSLGQNNYGYTF.

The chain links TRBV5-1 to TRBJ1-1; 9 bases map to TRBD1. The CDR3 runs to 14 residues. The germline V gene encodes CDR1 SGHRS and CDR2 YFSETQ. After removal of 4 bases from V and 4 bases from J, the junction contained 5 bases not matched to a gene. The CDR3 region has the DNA TGCGCCAGCAGCGCACAGGGGGCTGGCACTGAAGCTTTCTTT. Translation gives CASSAQGAGTEAFF.

CDR3 DNA: TGTGCCAGCAGCTTACGCGGCGGGCTAGGGAGTGAAAAACTGTTTTTT. Residues: CASSLRGGLGSEKLFF. This chain links TRBV11-2 with TRBJ1-4; D gene ambiguous. The CDR3 is 16 amino acids. Trimming left V 2 bases short and J 7 bases short, with 17 bases between. Germline V gene lookup returns CDR1 SGHAT and CDR2 FQNNGV.

This CDR3 reads CATGTGGSREQFF. In DNA, the CDR3 is TGTGCCACCGGGACAGGGGGTTCGAGGGAGCAGTTCTTC. The genes are TRBV24-1 and TRBJ2-1; 11 bases match TRBD1. Germline V gene lookup returns CDR1 KGHDR and CDR2 SFDVKD. The CDR3 runs 13 residues. V gave up 9 bases and J gave up 10 bases; unmatched junction bases: 7.

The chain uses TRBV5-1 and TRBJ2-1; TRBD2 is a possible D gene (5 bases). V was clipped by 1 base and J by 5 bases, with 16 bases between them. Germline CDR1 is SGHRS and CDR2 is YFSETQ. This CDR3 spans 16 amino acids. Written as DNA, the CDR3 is TGCGCCAGCAGCTTGTCGCCCCCCCCCGGGGACAATGAGCAGTTCTTC. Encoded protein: CASSLSPPPGDNEQFF.

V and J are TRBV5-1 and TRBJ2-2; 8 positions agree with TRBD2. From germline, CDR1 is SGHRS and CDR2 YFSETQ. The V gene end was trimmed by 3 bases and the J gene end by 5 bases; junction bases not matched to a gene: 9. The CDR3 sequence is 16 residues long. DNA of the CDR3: TGCGCCAGCAGCTCCCCGTCGGGGGGGGGTACCGGGGAGCTGTTTTTT. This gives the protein CASSSPSGGGTGELFF.

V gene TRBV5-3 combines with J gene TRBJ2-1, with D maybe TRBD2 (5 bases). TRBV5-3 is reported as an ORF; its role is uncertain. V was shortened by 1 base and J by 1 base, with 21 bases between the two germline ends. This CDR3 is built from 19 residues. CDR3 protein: CARSLNRWAGRGSYNEQFF. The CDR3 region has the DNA TGTGCCAGAAGCTTGAATAGGTGGGCGGGCCGAGGGTCCTACAATGAGCAGTTCTTC.

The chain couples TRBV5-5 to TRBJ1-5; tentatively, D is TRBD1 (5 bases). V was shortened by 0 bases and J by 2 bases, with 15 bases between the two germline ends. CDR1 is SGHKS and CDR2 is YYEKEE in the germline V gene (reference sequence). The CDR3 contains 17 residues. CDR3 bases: TGTGCCAGCAGCTTGGCTCCTCCGGTAGGGGGCAATCAGCCCCAGCATTTT. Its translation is CASSLAPPVGGNQPQHF.

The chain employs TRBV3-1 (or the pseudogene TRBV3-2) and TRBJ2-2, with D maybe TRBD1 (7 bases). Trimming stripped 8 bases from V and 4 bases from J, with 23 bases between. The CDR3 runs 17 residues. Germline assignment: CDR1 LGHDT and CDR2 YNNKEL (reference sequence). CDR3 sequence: CASQMLAGGTSTGELFF. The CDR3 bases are TGTGCCAGCCAGATGCTCGCAGGGGGGACTTCCACCGGGGAGCTGTTTTTT.

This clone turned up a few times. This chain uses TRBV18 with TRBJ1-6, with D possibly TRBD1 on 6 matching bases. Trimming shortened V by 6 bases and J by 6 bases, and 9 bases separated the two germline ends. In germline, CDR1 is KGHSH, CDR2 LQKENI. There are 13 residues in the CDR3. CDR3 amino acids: CASSGQANSPLHF. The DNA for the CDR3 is TGTGCCAGCTCGGGACAAGCTAATTCACCCCTCCACTTT.

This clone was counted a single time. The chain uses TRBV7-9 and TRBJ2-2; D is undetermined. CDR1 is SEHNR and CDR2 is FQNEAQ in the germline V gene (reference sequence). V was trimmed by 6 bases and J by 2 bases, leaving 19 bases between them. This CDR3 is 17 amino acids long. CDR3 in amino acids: CASRFYSGFVNTGELFF. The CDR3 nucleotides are TGTGCCAGCAGGTTTTACTCGGGTTTCGTCAACACCGGGGAGCTGTTTTTT. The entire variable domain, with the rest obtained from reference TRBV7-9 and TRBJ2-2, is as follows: DTGVSQNPRHKITKRGQNVTFRCDPISEHNRLYWYRQTLGQGPEFLTYFQNEAQLEKSRLLSDRFSAERPKGSFSTLEIQRTEQGDSAMYLCASRFYSGFVNTGELFFGEGSRLTVL.